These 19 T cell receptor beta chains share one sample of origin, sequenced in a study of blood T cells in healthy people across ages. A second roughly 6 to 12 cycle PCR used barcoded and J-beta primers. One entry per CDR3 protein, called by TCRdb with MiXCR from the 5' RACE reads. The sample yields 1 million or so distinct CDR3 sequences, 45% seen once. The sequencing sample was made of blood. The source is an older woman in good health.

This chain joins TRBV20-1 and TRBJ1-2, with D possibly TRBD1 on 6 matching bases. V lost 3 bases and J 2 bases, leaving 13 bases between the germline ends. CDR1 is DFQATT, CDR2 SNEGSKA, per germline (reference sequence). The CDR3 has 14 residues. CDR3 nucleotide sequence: TGCAGTGCTAGCGGACAGACGTTGAACTATGGCTACACCTTC. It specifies CSASGQTLNYGYTF.

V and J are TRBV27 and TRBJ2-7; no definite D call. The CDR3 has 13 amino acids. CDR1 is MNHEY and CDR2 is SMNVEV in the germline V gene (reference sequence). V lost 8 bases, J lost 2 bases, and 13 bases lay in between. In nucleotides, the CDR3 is TGTGCCAGCGCCGGGTCTCAGCCCTACGAGCAGTACTTC. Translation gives CASAGSQPYEQYF.

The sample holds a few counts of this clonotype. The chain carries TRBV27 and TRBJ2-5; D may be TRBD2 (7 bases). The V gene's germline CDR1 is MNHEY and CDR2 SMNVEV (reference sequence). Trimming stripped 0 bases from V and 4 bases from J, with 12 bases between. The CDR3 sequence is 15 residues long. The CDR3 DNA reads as TGTGCCAGCAGTTTATCGACAGGCGGGGGAGAGACCCAGTACTTC. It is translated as CASSLSTGGGETQYF.

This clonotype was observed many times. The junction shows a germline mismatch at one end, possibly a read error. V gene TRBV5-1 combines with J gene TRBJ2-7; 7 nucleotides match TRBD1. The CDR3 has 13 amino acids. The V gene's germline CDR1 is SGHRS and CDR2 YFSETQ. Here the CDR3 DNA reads TGTGCCAGCAGCTTAGACAGGGACTACGAGCAGTACTTC. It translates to CASSLDRDYEQYF.

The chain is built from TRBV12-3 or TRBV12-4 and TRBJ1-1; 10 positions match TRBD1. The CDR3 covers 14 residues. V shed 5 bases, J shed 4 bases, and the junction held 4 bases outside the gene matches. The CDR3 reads CASSRQGAGTEAFF. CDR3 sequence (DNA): TGTGCCAGCAGTAGACAGGGGGCCGGCACTGAAGCTTTCTTT.

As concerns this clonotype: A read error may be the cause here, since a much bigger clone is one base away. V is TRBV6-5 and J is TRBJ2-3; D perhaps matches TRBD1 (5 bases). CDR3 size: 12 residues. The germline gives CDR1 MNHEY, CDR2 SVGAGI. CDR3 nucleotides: TGTGCCGGCAGTCCCAACAGGGATACGCAGTATTTT. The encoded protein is CAGSPNRDTQYF.

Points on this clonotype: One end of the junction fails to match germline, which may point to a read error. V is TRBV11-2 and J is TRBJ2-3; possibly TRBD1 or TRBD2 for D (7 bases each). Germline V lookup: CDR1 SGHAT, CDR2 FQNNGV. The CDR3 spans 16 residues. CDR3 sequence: CASSLGVRGGTDTQYF. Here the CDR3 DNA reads TGTGCCAGCAGCTTAGGGGTCAGGGGGGGCACGGATACGCAGTATTTT.

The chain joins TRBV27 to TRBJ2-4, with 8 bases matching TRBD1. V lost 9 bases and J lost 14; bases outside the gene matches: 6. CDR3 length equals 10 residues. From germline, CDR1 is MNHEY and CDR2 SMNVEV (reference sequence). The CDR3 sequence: CARWTGRKYF. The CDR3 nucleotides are TGTGCCAGGTGGACAGGGAGGAAGTACTTC.

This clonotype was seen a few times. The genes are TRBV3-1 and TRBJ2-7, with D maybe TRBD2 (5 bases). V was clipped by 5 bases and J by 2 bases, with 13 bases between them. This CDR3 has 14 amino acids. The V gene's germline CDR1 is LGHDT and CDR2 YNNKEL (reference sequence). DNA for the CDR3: TGTGCCAGCAGCGCTACTAGTTCCGCCTACGAGCAGTACTTC. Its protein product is CASSATSSAYEQYF.

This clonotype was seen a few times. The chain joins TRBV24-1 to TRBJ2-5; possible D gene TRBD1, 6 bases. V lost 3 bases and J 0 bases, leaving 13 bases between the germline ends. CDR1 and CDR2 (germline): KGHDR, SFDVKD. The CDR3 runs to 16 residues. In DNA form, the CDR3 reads TGTGCCACCAGTGATCGACAGGACTTAAACCAAGAGACCCAGTACTTC. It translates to CATSDRQDLNQETQYF.

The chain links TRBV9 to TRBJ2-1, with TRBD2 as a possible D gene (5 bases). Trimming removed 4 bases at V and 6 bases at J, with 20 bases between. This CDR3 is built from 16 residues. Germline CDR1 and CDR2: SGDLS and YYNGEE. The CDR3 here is CASSFLASSSGNEQFF. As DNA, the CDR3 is TGTGCCAGCAGCTTTCTAGCCTCTTCGTCCGGCAATGAGCAGTTCTTC.

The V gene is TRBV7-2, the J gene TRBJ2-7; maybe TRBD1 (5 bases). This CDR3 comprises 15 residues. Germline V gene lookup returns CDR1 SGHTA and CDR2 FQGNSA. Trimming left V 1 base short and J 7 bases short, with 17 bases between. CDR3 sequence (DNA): TGTGCCAGCAGCTTAGAGATAGGGGTTCTCAATGAGCAGTACTTC. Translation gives CASSLEIGVLNEQYF.

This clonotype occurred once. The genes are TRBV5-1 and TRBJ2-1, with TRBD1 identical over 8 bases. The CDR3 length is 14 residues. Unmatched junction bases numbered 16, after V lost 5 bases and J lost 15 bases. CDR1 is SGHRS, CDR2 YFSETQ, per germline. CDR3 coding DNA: TGCGCCAGCAGTTTGTCAAACACAGGGGGAATGGGGTTCTTC. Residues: CASSLSNTGGMGFF.

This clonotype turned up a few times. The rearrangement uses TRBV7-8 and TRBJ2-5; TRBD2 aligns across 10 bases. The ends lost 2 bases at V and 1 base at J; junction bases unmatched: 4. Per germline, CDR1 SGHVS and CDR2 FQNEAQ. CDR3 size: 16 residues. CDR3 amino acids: CASSLNLAGAQETQYF. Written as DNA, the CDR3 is TGTGCCAGCAGCTTAAATCTAGCGGGAGCCCAAGAGACCCAGTACTTC.

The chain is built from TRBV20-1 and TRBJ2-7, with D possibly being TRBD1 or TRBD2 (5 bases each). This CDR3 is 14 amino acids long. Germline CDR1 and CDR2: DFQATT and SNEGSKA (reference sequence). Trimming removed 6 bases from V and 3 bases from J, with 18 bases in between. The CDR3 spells CSALHLSGRYEQYF. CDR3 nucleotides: TGCAGTGCCCTTCATCTATCGGGACGCTACGAGCAGTACTTC.

The CDR3 loop reads CATSRDRGGLYEQYF. The CDR3 bases are TGTGCCACCAGCAGAGATCGGGGCGGCCTCTACGAGCAGTACTTC. The chain couples TRBV15 to TRBJ2-4, with D perhaps being TRBD1 or TRBD2 (5 bases each). The J call may be faulty, since TRBJ2-7 better matches the DNA end. The CDR3 length is 15 residues. Germline CDR1 and CDR2: LNHNV and YYDKDF (reference sequence).

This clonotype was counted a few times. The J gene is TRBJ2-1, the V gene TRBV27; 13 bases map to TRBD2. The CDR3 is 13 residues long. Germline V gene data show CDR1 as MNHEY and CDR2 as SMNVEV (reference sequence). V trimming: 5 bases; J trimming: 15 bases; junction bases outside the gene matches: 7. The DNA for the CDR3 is TGTGCCAGCAGTGCCGCGACTAGCGGGAGGCGGTTCTTC. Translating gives CASSAATSGRRFF.

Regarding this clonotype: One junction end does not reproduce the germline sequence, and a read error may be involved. The CDR3 DNA sequence: TGCGCCAGCAGCCAAGGGTTTGGACAGGAGACGAATGAAAACCTGTTTTTT. This encodes CASSQGFGQETNENLFF. This chain uses TRBV4-1 with TRBJ1-4; the match to TRBD1 covers 7 bases. Germline lookup yields CDR1 MGHRA and CDR2 YSYEKL. The CDR3 covers 17 residues.

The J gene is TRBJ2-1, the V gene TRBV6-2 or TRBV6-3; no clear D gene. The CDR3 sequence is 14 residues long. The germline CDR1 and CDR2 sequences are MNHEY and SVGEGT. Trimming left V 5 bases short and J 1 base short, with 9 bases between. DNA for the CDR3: TGTGCCAGCAGTGACTTGGGGTCCTACAATGAGCAGTTCTTC. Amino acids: CASSDLGSYNEQFF.